The next 27 T cell receptor beta chains were all read from a single sample in a study of blood T cell repertoires in COVID-19. Profiled with immunoSEQ multiplex PCR; TCRdb holds only in-frame clones, not every one. The sample has approximately 59,000 clones; about 81% are singletons. The sequencing input was peripheral blood. The receptors originated from a man older than 75 with acute or convalescent COVID-19.

The chain carries TRBV3-1 (or the pseudogene TRBV3-2) and TRBJ2-7, with a tentative D call TRBD1 (5 bases). CDR3 length: 14 amino acids. V was clipped by 1 base and J by 4 bases, with 11 bases between them. Germline V gene data show CDR1 as LGHDT and CDR2 as YNNKEL (reference sequence). CDR3 amino acids: CASSQVWGEYEQYF. DNA of the CDR3: TGTGCCAGCAGCCAAGTTTGGGGCGAATACGAGCAGTACTTC.

This chain joins TRBV10-3 and TRBJ2-2; D may be TRBD2 (5 bases). Trimming left V 3 bases short and J 4 bases short, with 12 bases between. The CDR3 spans 15 residues. Looked up from germline, CDR1 is ENHRY and CDR2 is SYGVKD. CDR3 residues: CAISDSSGITGELFF. The CDR3 bases are TGTGCCATCAGTGATTCATCGGGGATCACCGGGGAGCTGTTTTTT.

This chain links TRBV5-1 with TRBJ2-1, with 11 bases matching TRBD2. The CDR3 totals 15 residues. Germline CDR1 SGHRS, CDR2 YFSETQ. Trimming at V came to 4 bases and at J to 2 bases, leaving 2 bases not matched to a gene. This chain's CDR3 is CASSPTSGTYNEQFF. CDR3 in DNA: TGCGCCAGCAGCCCGACTAGCGGGACCTACAATGAGCAGTTCTTC.

The V call is TRBV21-1, the J call TRBJ2-7; the table assigns TRBD1, which was not confirmed against the DNA. TRBV21-1 is a pseudogene segment. The CDR3 contains 17 residues. The CDR3 region has the DNA TGTGCCAGCAGCAAAGGACGCAGGTCTAAGGACAGGGTCCAGCAGTACTTC. Amino acid sequence: CASSKGRRSKDRVQQYF.

The V and J genes are TRBV6-4 and TRBJ2-2; maybe TRBD2 (6 bases). CDR1 and CDR2 from the germline V gene are MRHNA and SNTAGT. The CDR3 totals 16 residues. Trimming took 6 bases from V and 4 from J, leaving 18 bases between them. The CDR3, as DNA: TGTGCCAGCAGCGACCTCGGGCAGGGAGGCACCGGGGAGCTGTTTTTT. Amino acids: CASSDLGQGGTGELFF.

The gene calls are TRBV7-2 and TRBJ2-3; 13 positions agree with TRBD2. J lost 7 bases, V lost 3 bases, and 1 base had no gene match. Germline V gene data show CDR1 as SGHTA and CDR2 as FQGNSA. The CDR3 has 14 amino acids. The CDR3 is CASSLGLAGNTQYF. CDR3 bases: TGTGCCAGCAGCTTGGGACTAGCGGGGAATACGCAGTATTTT. Filled out from reference TRBV7-2 and TRBJ2-3, the complete variable domain reads GAGVSQSPSNKVTEKGKDVELRCDPISGHTALYWYRQSLGQGLEFLIYFQGNSAPDKSGLPSDRFSAERTGGSVSTLTIQRTQQEDSAVYLCASSLGLAGNTQYFGPGTRLTVL.

V is TRBV7-2 and J is TRBJ1-2, with no clear D. V lost 1 base to trimming and J lost 0 bases, with 9 bases between them. CDR1 is SGHTA, CDR2 FQGNSA, per germline. The CDR3 is made up of 15 amino acids. The CDR3 protein is CASSLVPGSNYGYTF. The CDR3 region has the DNA TGTGCCAGCAGCTTAGTCCCAGGATCTAACTATGGCTACACCTTC. Combining the CDR3 with reference TRBV7-2 and TRBJ1-2 gives the whole variable domain GAGVSQSPSNKVTEKGKDVELRCDPISGHTALYWYRQSLGQGLEFLIYFQGNSAPDKSGLPSDRFSAERTGGSVSTLTIQRTQQEDSAVYLCASSLVPGSNYGYTFGSGTRLTVV.

The chain links TRBV11-1 to TRBJ2-1; 7 bases match TRBD2. Trimming removed 0 bases from V and 3 bases from J; junction bases left unmatched: 2. CDR1 and CDR2 (germline): SGHAT, FQDESV (reference sequence). The CDR3 is made up of 15 amino acids. This CDR3 is CASSLAREGYNEQFF. In DNA, the CDR3 is TGTGCCAGCAGCTTAGCCAGGGAGGGCTACAATGAGCAGTTCTTC. Based on the CDR3 plus reference TRBV11-1 and TRBJ2-1, the full variable domain is EAEVAQSPRYKITEKSQAVAFWCDPISGHATLYWYRQILGQGPELLVQFQDESVVDDSQLPKDRFSAERLKGVDSTLKIQPAELGDSAMYLCASSLAREGYNEQFFGPGTRLTVL.

This sequence joins TRBV24-1 and TRBJ2-3, with a weak D call TRBD2 (5 bases). Germline CDR1 is KGHDR and CDR2 is SFDVKD. The CDR3 is 13 residues long. V gave up 8 bases and J gave up 3 bases, with 11 bases separating them. The CDR3 loop reads CATKGADTDTQYF. The CDR3 DNA is TGTGCCACCAAGGGAGCGGATACAGATACGCAGTATTTT.

The V call is TRBV24-1, the J call TRBJ2-5, with D tentatively TRBD1 (6 bases). The CDR3 covers 15 residues. Germline V gives CDR1 KGHDR, CDR2 SFDVKD. V was shortened by 3 bases and J by 2 bases, with 12 bases between the two germline ends. The CDR3 DNA reads TGTGCCACCAGTGATCCCGCCAGGGGTCAAGAGACCCAGTACTTC. Translated: CATSDPARGQETQYF.

The V gene is TRBV28, the J gene TRBJ2-3; unclear D gene. CDR3 size: 14 residues. Per germline, CDR1 MDHEN and CDR2 SYDVKM. V lost 7 bases and J lost 0, with 11 bases in between. The CDR3 is CASKEAPSTDTQYF. CDR3 DNA sequence: TGTGCCAGCAAAGAGGCTCCCAGCACAGATACGCAGTATTTT. Looking up the rest from reference TRBV28 and TRBJ2-3 gives the full variable domain: DVKVTQSSRYLVKRTGEKVFLECVQDMDHENMFWYRQDPGLGLRLIYFSYDVKMKEKGDIPEGYSVSREKKERFSLILESASTNQTSMYLCASKEAPSTDTQYFGPGTRLTVL.

The rearrangement joins TRBV19 to TRBJ2-5; D possibly corresponds to TRBD2 (5 bases). The ends were cut back, 0 bases at V and 5 bases at J, with 10 bases in the middle. Looked up from germline, CDR1 is LNHDA and CDR2 is SQIVND (reference sequence). The CDR3 is made up of 14 amino acids. CDR3 residues: CASSIDISAETQYF. CDR3 coding DNA: TGTGCCAGTAGTATAGATATTAGCGCGGAGACCCAGTACTTC.

The chain joins TRBV28 to TRBJ1-5, with a possible D match to TRBD1 (6 bases). The CDR3 sequence is 15 residues long. Trimming left V 6 bases short and J 9 bases short, with 21 bases between. The germline CDR1 and CDR2 sequences are MDHEN and SYDVKM. DNA for the CDR3: TGTGCCAGCAGGAGCCCAGGGGAAGGAGAGCGGCCCCAGCATTTT. It yields the protein CASRSPGEGERPQHF.

This sequence joins TRBV4-1 and TRBJ2-3; TRBD2 matches at 9 bases. There are 19 residues in the CDR3. The germline V gene has CDR1 MGHRA and CDR2 YSYEKL. The junction had 18 bases not matched to a gene; V was cut back by 1 base and J by 7 bases. The CDR3 sequence is CASSQGRAGLALRRNTQYF. Here the CDR3 DNA reads TGCGCCAGCAGCCAAGGTAGAGCGGGACTAGCCCTCCGACGAAATACGCAGTATTTT.

The chain recombines TRBV5-4 with TRBJ2-5, with D perhaps matching TRBD2 (6 bases). Trimming left V 2 bases short and J 3 bases short, with 14 bases between. The CDR3 sequence is 15 residues long. The germline CDR1 and CDR2 sequences are SGHNT and YYREEE (reference sequence). CDR3: CASSLGVAEEETQYF. The CDR3, as DNA: TGTGCCAGCAGCTTAGGTGTAGCGGAGGAAGAGACCCAGTACTTC.

V and J are TRBV5-4 and TRBJ1-1; D unresolved. V shed 6 bases and J shed 0 bases, with 12 bases lying between them. CDR1 and CDR2 (germline): SGHNT, YYREEE (reference sequence). This CDR3 is built from 14 residues. The CDR3 coding sequence is TGTGCCAGCAAGAAGGAGGGTATGAACACTGAAGCTTTCTTT. This sequence encodes CASKKEGMNTEAFF.

The chain recombines TRBV24-1 with TRBJ2-5; D may be TRBD2 (5 bases). Trimming removed 8 bases at V and 3 bases at J, with 12 bases between. Germline-derived CDR1 and CDR2 are KGHDR and SFDVKD. The CDR3 contains 13 residues. This CDR3 reads CATKSWRKETQYF. CDR3 nucleotide sequence: TGTGCCACCAAATCTTGGAGGAAAGAGACCCAGTACTTC.

This sequence joins TRBV7-3 and TRBJ2-3; D gene unclear. The CDR3 length is 13 residues. Germline V lookup: CDR1 SGHTA, CDR2 FQGTGA. Trimming took 1 base from V and 4 from J, leaving 6 bases between them. The CDR3 coding sequence is TGTGCCAGCAGCTTAAGCCGGGCAGATACGCAGTATTTT. Translation: CASSLSRADTQYF.

V gene TRBV5-5 combines with J gene TRBJ2-1; tentative D call: TRBD1 (6 bases). Looked up from germline, CDR1 is SGHKS and CDR2 is YYEKEE (reference sequence). CDR3 length: 14 amino acids. V lost 4 bases, J lost 12 bases, and 20 bases lay in between. CDR3 protein: CASSGRDIAPPQFF. DNA for the CDR3: TGTGCCAGCAGCGGCCGGGACATTGCACCCCCGCAGTTCTTC. Supplemented by reference TRBV5-5 and TRBJ2-1, the full variable domain reads DAGVTQSPTHLIKTRGQQVTLRCSPISGHKSVSWYQQVLGQGPQFIFQYYEKEERGRGNFPDRFSARQFPNYSSELNVNALLLGDSALYLCASSGRDIAPPQFFGPGTRLTVL.

This rearrangement joins TRBV7-9 to TRBJ1-4, with 11 bases identical to TRBD1. Per germline, CDR1 SEHNR and CDR2 FQNEAQ (reference sequence). This CDR3 region has 17 residues. The V segment lost 4 bases and the J segment 3 bases; nucleotides outside the gene matches: 7. The CDR3 DNA sequence: TGTGCCAGCAGCTCTTGGACAGGGGGCGCGCCTAATGAAAAACTGTTTTTT. Its protein is CASSSWTGGAPNEKLFF. Full variable domain (remainder filled in from reference TRBV7-9 and TRBJ1-4): DTGVSQNPRHKITKRGQNVTFRCDPISEHNRLYWYRQTLGQGPEFLTYFQNEAQLEKSRLLSDRFSAERPKGSFSTLEIQRTEQGDSAMYLCASSSWTGGAPNEKLFFGSGTQLSVL.

A word on this clone: The junction does not match germline at one end; this may be a read error. The J gene is TRBJ2-1, the V gene TRBV19, with TRBD2 identical over 7 bases. This CDR3 has 15 residues. CDR1 LNHDA and CDR2 SQIVND come from the germline V gene (reference sequence). DNA of the CDR3: TGTGCCAGTAGTATATTAGCGGGCTCCAACAATGAGCAGTTCTTC. Residues: CASSILAGSNNEQFF.

The chain is built from TRBV4-1 and TRBJ1-2; D unresolved. Trimming removed 0 bases at V and 8 bases at J, with 10 bases between. CDR1 is MGHRA, CDR2 YSYEKL, per germline. This CDR3 is built from 13 residues. The chain's CDR3 is CASSQDPSGGYTF. CDR3 in DNA: TGCGCCAGCAGCCAAGACCCCTCAGGAGGCTACACCTTC.

The genes are TRBV3-1 (or the pseudogene TRBV3-2) and TRBJ2-3, with 7 bases identical to TRBD2. The CDR3 consists of 18 residues. Trimming at V came to 6 bases and at J to 0 bases, leaving 15 bases not matched to a gene. CDR1 is LGHDT, CDR2 YNNKEL, per germline (reference sequence). In nucleotides, the CDR3 is TGTGCCAGCAGTCTCTCCCCGCCACTAGCGTTGAGCACAGATACGCAGTATTTT. As protein: CASSLSPPLALSTDTQYF.

The chain has TRBV9 and TRBJ2-6; tentatively, D is TRBD1 (5 bases). The V end lost 3 bases, the J end lost 1 base, and 11 bases lay between the germline ends. Germline CDR1 SGDLS, CDR2 YYNGEE. The CDR3 runs to 16 residues. The CDR3: CASSAGHRSGANVLTF. The CDR3 bases are TGTGCCAGCAGCGCCGGACACAGATCTGGGGCCAACGTCCTGACTTTC.

The chain recombines TRBV29-1 with TRBJ1-6, with TRBD1 identical over 7 bases. With V trimmed by 4 bases and J by 7 bases, 4 bases remained unmatched. This CDR3 region has 13 residues. Germline-derived CDR1 and CDR2 are SQVTM and ANQGSEA. CDR3 DNA: TGCAGCGTTGGGACAGGTTGGAATTCACCCCTCCACTTT. Its translation: CSVGTGWNSPLHF.

The J gene is TRBJ1-2, the V gene TRBV5-3; D possibly corresponds to TRBD1 (6 bases). Being an ORF, TRBV5-3 has a function that is uncertain. This CDR3 is 14 amino acids long. V gave up 5 bases and J gave up 4 bases, with 15 bases separating them. The CDR3 coding sequence is TGTGCCAGAAGATGGACAGCGCCCCGCTATGGCTACACCTTC. Protein product: CARRWTAPRYGYTF.

This clone was detected once. The chain is built from TRBV5-1 and TRBJ2-7, with D possibly being TRBD1 (6 bases). V lost 2 bases and J 0 bases, leaving 12 bases between the germline ends. Germline V gene sequence: CDR1 SGHRS, CDR2 YFSETQ. This CDR3 spans 15 amino acids. The DNA for the CDR3 is TGCGCCAGCAGCTTTACAGGGCGGCGCTCCTACGAGCAGTACTTC. It codes for CASSFTGRRSYEQYF. The whole variable domain, remainder taken from reference TRBV5-1 and TRBJ2-7, is KAGVTQTPRYLIKTRGQQVTLSCSPISGHRSVSWYQQTPGQGLQFLFEYFSETQRNKGNFPGRFSGRQFSNSRSEMNVSTLELGDSALYLCASSFTGRRSYEQYFGPGTRLTVT.